This TCR beta chain was identified during a study of T cells in Graves' hyperthyroidism and ophthalmopathy. Study results and caveats: A model of 13 V-J pairs discriminated ophthalmopathy from stable hyperthyroidism.

This clonotype was seen a handful of times. Its specificity is unknown. Among the patients, aged 18 to 65, hyperthyroidism was newly diagnosed and had lasted under 2 months. Researchers took RNA transcripts and amplified the TCR beta CDR3 regions from them. The study used the HTBI primer set for a first-round RT-PCR of the TCR CDR3. TCRdb re-called the multiplex PCR reads with MiXCR, one entry per CDR3 protein. The data hold under 400,000 distinct CDR3 sequences, with approximately 13% observed a single time. Trimming cost V 3 bases and J 4 bases, with 10 bases left between them. CDR3 length: 13 amino acids. Germline CDR1 is GTSNPN and CDR2 is SVGIG (reference sequence).

Sequenced: blood. The chain recombines TRBV30 with TRBJ2-1; D tentatively fits TRBD1 or TRBD2 (5 bases each). The clonotype was recovered from an older woman with Graves' hyperthyroidism. CDR3 in DNA: TGTGCCTGGAGGGGGGACCAGTACAATGAGCAGTTCTTC. Its protein is CAWRGDQYNEQFF.